The 21 T cell receptor beta chains listed next were all sequenced from one sample in a study of cytomegalovirus exposure and HLA in healthy donors. The protocol was immunoSEQ multiplex PCR, while the TCRdb copy is restricted to in-frame clones and leaves out a portion. There are fewer than 400,000 clones in the sample; over 75% occur only once, and roughly 0.96% lies in the top ten. The sample comprised PBMCs. All receptors derive from a man younger than 40 in good health and CMV-seronegative.

This rearrangement joins TRBV5-1 to TRBJ1-6, with D possibly being TRBD1 (5 bases). Per germline, CDR1 SGHRS and CDR2 YFSETQ. This CDR3 contains 14 residues. V gave up 3 bases and J gave up 9 bases, with 13 bases separating them. In nucleotides, the CDR3 is TGCGCCAGCAGCTGGGGGGTGGGTGGTTCACCCCTCCACTTT. Its translation is CASSWGVGGSPLHF. Based on the CDR3 plus reference TRBV5-1 and TRBJ1-6, the full variable domain is KAGVTQTPRYLIKTRGQQVTLSCSPISGHRSVSWYQQTPGQGLQFLFEYFSETQRNKGNFPGRFSGRQFSNSRSEMNVSTLELGDSALYLCASSWGVGGSPLHFGNGTRLTVT.

V usage is TRBV30 and J usage is TRBJ2-4, with 7 bases lining up with TRBD2. Germline V lookup: CDR1 GTSNPN, CDR2 SVGIG (reference sequence). The CDR3 runs 15 residues. Trimming removed 4 bases from V and 0 bases from J; junction bases left unmatched: 6. CDR3 sequence: CAWTSGGLAKNIQYF. CDR3 in DNA: TGTGCCTGGACCTCGGGGGGTCTAGCCAAAAACATTCAGTACTTC.

The chain uses TRBV5-4 and TRBJ1-6; 8 nucleotides match TRBD1. This CDR3 spans 16 amino acids. Trimming took 3 bases from V and 7 from J; bases not matched to a gene: 9. CDR1 is SGHNT, CDR2 YYREEE, per germline (reference sequence). CDR3 in DNA: TGTGCCAGCAGCTCCGGACAGGGAAGTAAGAATTCACCCCTCCACTTT. It translates to CASSSGQGSKNSPLHF.

The chain uses TRBV6-1 and TRBJ2-7, with 10 positions matching TRBD1. The germline CDR1 and CDR2 sequences are MNHNS and SASEGT. J was trimmed by 4 bases and V by 3 bases; bases with no gene match: 3. This CDR3 spans 14 amino acids. The CDR3 coding sequence is TGTGCCAGCAGTGACGGGACAGGGGTGTACGAGCAGTACTTC. This sequence encodes CASSDGTGVYEQYF.

The chain is built from TRBV4-1 and TRBJ1-2, with D maybe TRBD1 (6 bases). V dropped 5 bases and J dropped 0 bases, with 13 bases sitting between them. Germline CDR1 MGHRA, CDR2 YSYEKL. The length of the CDR3 is 15 residues. CDR3 sequence: CASSRGGNSNYGYTF. In DNA, the CDR3 is TGCGCCAGCAGCAGAGGGGGAAACTCTAACTATGGCTACACCTTC.

The chain couples TRBV4-1 to TRBJ2-3; 10 positions match TRBD1. Looked up from germline, CDR1 is MGHRA and CDR2 is YSYEKL. This CDR3 region has 14 residues. V shed 3 bases and J 5 bases; nucleotides not matched to a gene: 2. This CDR3 is CASSHGQGGDTQYF. CDR3 coding DNA: TGCGCCAGCAGCCATGGACAGGGGGGAGATACGCAGTATTTT.

The chain combines TRBV6-1 with TRBJ2-5, with 7 bases identical to TRBD1. The CDR3 loop spans 14 amino acids. With 3 bases clipped from V and 1 base from J, the junction kept 2 bases outside the gene matches. Germline V lookup: CDR1 MNHNS, CDR2 SASEGT. This chain's CDR3 is CASSEGQLQETQYF. CDR3 in DNA: TGTGCCAGCAGTGAGGGACAGCTCCAAGAGACCCAGTACTTC.

This chain joins TRBV2 and TRBJ2-7, with TRBD1 as a possible D gene (6 bases). The CDR3 has 17 residues. The V and J ends lost 6 bases and 3 bases respectively, with 24 bases between them. CDR1 and CDR2 (germline): SNHLY, FYNNEI. CDR3 coding DNA: TGTGCCAGCAGCACCGAGGGCTCCGGGACAAGCATCTACGAGCAGTACTTC. Its translation is CASSTEGSGTSIYEQYF. The full variable domain, in which reference TRBV2 and TRBJ2-7 provide the parts outside the CDR3, is EPEVTQTPSHQVTQMGQEVILRCVPISNHLYFYWYRQILGQKVEFLVSFYNNEISEKSEIFDDQFSVERPDGSNFTLKIRSTKLEDSAMYFCASSTEGSGTSIYEQYFGPGTRLTVT.

The chain employs TRBV7-9 and TRBJ2-7, with D hard to call. Germline values: CDR1 SEHNR, CDR2 FQNEAQ (reference sequence). CDR3 length: 14 residues. Trimming shortened V by 1 base and J by 2 bases, and 9 bases separated the two germline ends. In DNA, the CDR3 is TGTGCCAGCAGCTTAGGCAGGTCGGCCTACGAGCAGTACTTC. Translating gives CASSLGRSAYEQYF.

About this clone: Other DNA sequences of this sample code for an identical CDR3. The rearrangement joins TRBV19 to TRBJ1-5; no clear D. This CDR3 is 15 amino acids long. CDR1 is LNHDA and CDR2 is SQIVND in the germline V gene (reference sequence). Trimming cost V 3 bases and J 0 bases, with 9 bases left between them. In DNA, the CDR3 is TGTGCCAGTAGTATTGACCTAGATAGCAATCAGCCCCAGCATTTT. Translation gives CASSIDLDSNQPQHF.

This clone has only a few counts. This chain connects TRBV6-5 to TRBJ1-5, with D possibly TRBD1 on 6 matching bases. The CDR3 extends over 15 amino acids. CDR1 MNHEY and CDR2 SVGAGI come from the germline V gene. V lost 8 bases, J lost 5 bases, and 19 bases lay in between. CDR3 sequence reads: CASRSAGAYDQPQHF. The CDR3 nucleotides read TGTGCCAGCCGATCAGCAGGGGCTTACGATCAGCCCCAGCATTTT.

This clone was detected only a few times. The V call is TRBV27, the J call TRBJ1-1; perhaps TRBD1 as D (5 bases). The CDR3 totals 15 residues. Trimming stripped 5 bases from V and 1 base from J, with 14 bases between. Germline V CDR1 and CDR2: MNHEY, SMNVEV (reference sequence). The CDR3 bases are TGTGCCAGCAGTAAGCTGACAGCTACGAACACTGAAGCTTTCTTT. It encodes CASSKLTATNTEAFF.

The chain couples TRBV15 to TRBJ2-5; 7 bases are shared with TRBD1. Per germline, CDR1 LNHNV and CDR2 YYDKDF (reference sequence). Trimming at V came to 7 bases and at J to 5 bases, leaving 10 bases not matched to a gene. This CDR3 contains 14 residues. This CDR3 is CATTGGGVRETQYF. CDR3 nucleotides: TGTGCCACCACAGGGGGTGGGGTACGGGAGACCCAGTACTTC.

This chain links TRBV7-2 with TRBJ1-1; D may be TRBD1 (5 bases). The CDR3 loop spans 16 amino acids. Trimming pared 1 base from V and 0 bases from J, leaving 12 bases between. Germline V gives CDR1 SGHTA, CDR2 FQGNSA. CDR3 in DNA: TGTGCCAGCAGCTTAGATAGGGGACTCATGAACACTGAAGCTTTCTTT. Amino acids: CASSLDRGLMNTEAFF. The complete variable domain, with remaining parts taken from reference TRBV7-2 and TRBJ1-1, reads GAGVSQSPSNKVTEKGKDVELRCDPISGHTALYWYRQSLGQGLEFLIYFQGNSAPDKSGLPSDRFSAERTGGSVSTLTIQRTQQEDSAVYLCASSLDRGLMNTEAFFGQGTRLTVV.

The chain carries TRBV6-5 and TRBJ2-1, with 7 positions matching TRBD2. V gave up 0 bases and J gave up 4 bases; unmatched junction bases: 3. The germline gives CDR1 MNHEY, CDR2 SVGAGI. The CDR3 spans 15 residues. CDR3 residues: CASSYSASGYNEQFF. For the CDR3, the DNA is TGTGCCAGCAGTTACTCGGCTAGCGGTTACAATGAGCAGTTCTTC.

V and J are TRBV4-2 and TRBJ2-7; 8 nucleotides match TRBD2. The trim removed 1 base at V and 7 bases at J, leaving 9 bases unmatched. This CDR3 is built from 15 residues. Germline V gene sequence: CDR1 LGHNA, CDR2 YNFKEQ. The CDR3 spells CASSQVSSGLDEQYF. The DNA of the CDR3 is TGTGCCAGCAGCCAAGTTTCTAGCGGGCTTGATGAGCAGTACTTC.

The V gene is TRBV6-5, the J gene TRBJ2-3; D unresolved. V was cut by 2 bases and J by 2 bases, with 5 bases left in between. The CDR3 has 13 amino acids. Germline V lookup: CDR1 MNHEY, CDR2 SVGAGI. CDR3 sequence (DNA): TGTGCCAGCAGTTACCGGTACACAGATACGCAGTATTTT. It yields the protein CASSYRYTDTQYF.

This rearrangement joins TRBV14 to TRBJ2-2; 7 bases agree with TRBD1. CDR3 length equals 14 residues. CDR1 and CDR2 (germline): SGHDN, FVKESK. The V and J ends lost 2 bases and 5 bases, in that order; junction bases with no gene match: 2. CDR3 loop: CASSQRQGTGELFF. The CDR3 DNA is TGTGCCAGCAGCCAACGACAGGGTACCGGGGAGCTGTTTTTT. The variable domain in full, completed from reference TRBV14 and TRBJ2-2, reads EAGVTQFPSHSVIEKGQTVTLRCDPISGHDNLYWYRRVMGKEIKFLLHFVKESKQDESGMPNNRFLAERTGGTYSTLKVQPAELEDSGVYFCASSQRQGTGELFFGEGSRLTVL.

A remark on this clone: Other DNA sequences in this specimen translate into the identical CDR3. The J gene is TRBJ2-1, the V gene TRBV5-6, with D possibly being TRBD1 (6 bases). V was cut by 4 bases and J by 6 bases, with 8 bases left in between. Germline V gene sequence: CDR1 SGHDT, CDR2 YYEEEE. The CDR3 sequence is 12 residues long. Written as DNA, the CDR3 is TGTGCCAGCAGCCTAGGGGGCAATGAGCAGTTCTTC. This encodes CASSLGGNEQFF.

The chain combines TRBV6-6 with TRBJ1-6; D may be TRBD1 (5 bases). The CDR3 consists of 14 residues. From germline, CDR1 is MNHNY and CDR2 SVGAGI (reference sequence). The ends were cut back, 6 bases at V and 3 bases at J, with 9 bases in the middle. The CDR3 loop reads CASRPDIYNSPLHF. In nucleotides, the CDR3 is TGTGCCAGCAGGCCGGACATCTATAATTCACCCCTCCACTTT.

The chain has TRBV27 and TRBJ1-2, with D perhaps matching TRBD1 (6 bases). CDR3 length: 14 amino acids. Trimming removed 6 bases from V and 7 bases from J, with 18 bases in between. CDR1 and CDR2 (germline): MNHEY, SMNVEV (reference sequence). CDR3 in amino acids: CASRVTGGSSGYTF. CDR3 DNA sequence: TGTGCCAGCAGAGTGACAGGAGGTTCTAGTGGCTACACCTTC.